Given below is one T cell receptor beta chain in context. Its matching antigen is unknown. The CDR3 consists of 13 residues. The germline V gene has CDR1 SNHLY and CDR2 FYNNEI. Trimming took 8 bases from V and 0 from J, leaving 10 bases between them. This sample is part of a study of cytomegalovirus exposure and HLA in healthy donors. Researchers ran the PCR with 60 Vbeta and 13 Jbeta primers. Clones were read by immunoSEQ multiplex PCR, and TCRdb kept only the in-frame ones, dropping some. Of about 130,000 clones listed, over 70% are singletons. General study findings and limits: Productive status was seen about 87% or about 30% of the time for most TCR beta V segments in an earlier analysis.

V and J are TRBV2 and TRBJ1-1; perhaps TRBD1 as D (5 bases). The TCR sequence derives from a man aged 30 to 45 in good health and CMV-seronegative. The sequencing sample was made of PBMCs. The CDR3 is CASCREVNTEAFF. The CDR3 bases are TGTGCCAGCTGCAGGGAGGTGAACACTGAAGCTTTCTTT.